Detailed here is one TCR beta chain. Germline values: CDR1 SGHRS, CDR2 YFSETQ. This CDR3 contains 13 residues. These data belong to a study of CXCR3-negative and CXCR3-positive naive CD8 T cells. Each TRB cDNA library was prepared by 5' RACE (with UMI labels). Reprocessing the 5' RACE reads, TCRdb reports a single entry for every CDR3 protein and omits DNA. The table lists about 53,000 distinct CDR3 sequences. Sorting was done in triplicate for each CD8+ T cell subset (approximately 300,000 cells each). The origin of this receptor is a human donor in good health. Some clones in this sample may be carry-over from other donors' samples. The chain combines TRBV5-1 with TRBJ2-7; absent DNA, TCRdb's TRBD1 call cannot be checked. Specimen: naive CXCR3- CD8+ T cells from blood. Subset defined: CD45RO-CCR7+CD27+CD95- naive CD8+ T cells lacking CXCR3 (TNR3-). CDR3 sequence: CASSLDGSREQYF.